This TCR beta chain was found in a study of blood T cell repertoires in COVID-19. The overall study: Acute-phase and convalescent COVID-19 samples originated in the United States, Italy and Spain. PBMCs, B-cell-depleted T cells, or T cells provided the cDNA or gDNA that made up the material.

Original data processing: Scientists estimated how many nucleated cells there were by amplifying reference gene primers. Generated by immunoSEQ multiplex PCR, the TCRdb table keeps only in-frame clones and is missing some. The V and J calls and clone size were taken over from that table, and D and trimming were inferred from the DNA. The profile shows more than 250,000 clones, around nine tenths of them singletons. Recovery among Cohort 3 donors was established by two negative PCRs, clearance, or symptom resolution. This clone turned up a few times. The sequence came from a woman aged 18-29 years who had recovered from COVID-19. Sequenced material: PBMCs or T cells enriched from blood (not recorded which).

CDR3 amino acids: CASSLGVVSGTEAFF. CDR3 sequence (DNA): TGTGCCAGCAGCTTGGGGGTCGTGAGCGGCACTGAAGCTTTCTTT. V gene TRBV5-4 combines with J gene TRBJ1-1; D gene uncertain. Germline lookup yields CDR1 SGHNT and CDR2 YYREEE (reference sequence). Trimming cost V 0 bases and J 4 bases, with 13 bases left between them. The CDR3 consists of 15 residues.